This T cell receptor beta chain was retrieved from a study of cytomegalovirus exposure and HLA in healthy donors. Findings of the study overall: The study put 150 or so TCR beta chains on its list as cytomegalovirus-associated. Within an earlier analysis, most TCR beta V segments proved productive either about 90% or about 30% of the time.

On this clone: Its antigen remains unidentified.

V was cut by 0 bases and J by 4 bases, with 13 bases left in between. The germline CDR1 and CDR2 sequences are SNHLY and FYNNEI. This CDR3 is 16 amino acids long. PCR primers comprised 60 Vbeta and 13 Jbeta primers. Assay used: immunoSEQ multiplex PCR; TCRdb lists only in-frame clones, some missing. The data contain some 140,000 clones, 70% to 85% of them seen just once; the ten biggest clones take up around 6.3%. What was sequenced was PBMCs. V and J are TRBV2 and TRBJ1-5; TRBD1 is a possible D gene (6 bases). The sequence was obtained from a man in his forties or fifties in good health and CMV-seropositive. The CDR3 spells CASSEATGLRNQPQHF. For the CDR3, the DNA is TGTGCCAGCAGTGAAGCTACAGGGCTTCGGAATCAGCCCCAGCATTTT.